These T cell receptor beta chains were read from a single sample in a study of blood T cells in healthy people across ages. Via MiXCR, TCRdb re-called the 5' RACE reads, giving one row per CDR3 protein. The sample has roughly 800,000 distinct CDR3 sequences; about 62% are singletons. What was sequenced was blood. The source is a young man in good health. Both conserved end residues are part of each CDR3. The D gene is left open where the match is weak. Rows give clone size only sometimes, using once, few, many, or a class for an expanded clone.

length,V,size,D,J,DNA,CDR3
16,TRBV6-1,NA,NA,TRBJ2-7,TGTGCCAGCAGGGGGCAAGGTGGGCTCAGCTCCTACGAGCAGTACTTC,CASRGQGGLSSYEQYF
14,TRBV20-1,NA,TRBD2,TRBJ2-3,TGCAGTGCTAGAGAGGAGCTAGCGGGGGATACGCAGTATTTT,CSAREELAGDTQYF
13,TRBV5-1,once,NA,TRBJ2-3,TGCGCCACAGGGTCCGCATCCACAGATACGCAGTATTTT,CATGSASTDTQYF
15,TRBV7-2,NA,NA,TRBJ2-1,TGTGCCAGCAGGGTTGAAGGGCTAGTGCACAATGAGCAGTTCTTC,CASRVEGLVHNEQFF
18,TRBV21-1,NA,NA,TRBJ2-3,TGTGCCAGCAGCAATATTTTAGGGGAGATACTTTGCACAGATACGCAGTATTTT,CASSNILGEILCTDTQYF
16,TRBV12-3/TRBV12-4,once,TRBD1,TRBJ2-7,TGTGCCAGCAGTACTGGGAGGACAGGGCCCCCGTACGAGCAGTACTTC,CASSTGRTGPPYEQYF
13,TRBV6-2/TRBV6-3,NA,TRBD1,TRBJ2-1,TGTGCCAGCAAGGGGACAGGGAGAGAAAAGGGGTTCTTC,CASKGTGREKGFF
12,TRBV20-1,NA,NA,TRBJ1-2,TGCAGTGCCCGAGCTAGCGCGACTGGCTACACCTTC,CSARASATGYTF
11,TRBV30,few,NA,TRBJ2-7,TGTGCCTGGAGTTCGACGAACGAGCAGTACTTC,CAWSSTNEQYF
14,TRBV20-1,few,NA,TRBJ2-1,TGCAGTGCTGGGACGGACGCGACCTACAATGAGCAGTTCTTC,CSAGTDATYNEQFF
13,TRBV29-1,NA,TRBD1,TRBJ2-1,TGCAGCGTTGACCAGGGGGCTTACAATGAGCAGTTCTTC,CSVDQGAYNEQFF
16,TRBV7-8,NA,TRBD1,TRBJ1-1,TGTGCCAGCAGCCAGGGACAGGCTAAGGTGGGCACTGAAGCTTTCTTT,CASSQGQAKVGTEAFF
15,TRBV6-5,NA,NA,TRBJ1-2,TGTGCCAGCAGTTCTACCCCTTACGACACCTATGGCTACACCTTC,CASSSTPYDTYGYTF
15,TRBV6-1,NA,TRBD1,TRBJ2-7,TGTGCCAGCAGTGAAATGGGGACAGGGACCTACGAGCAGTACTTC,CASSEMGTGTYEQYF
13,TRBV20-1,NA,NA,TRBJ1-1,TGCAGTGCTAGACGGGGCTTGGGTACTGAAGCTTTCTTT,CSARRGLGTEAFF
12,TRBV7-2,NA,NA,TRBJ1-2,TGTGCCAGCAGCTTGGTTCAGGCTGGCTACACCTTC,CASSLVQAGYTF
16,TRBV7-2,NA,TRBD1,TRBJ2-5,TGTGCCAGCAGCTTAATGGGACAGGGGGCGCGGACGACCCAGTACTTC,CASSLMGQGARTTQYF
13,TRBV20-1,NA,NA,TRBJ1-5,TGCAGTGCTAGACCGAATAGCAATCAGCCCCAGCATTTT,CSARPNSNQPQHF
16,TRBV20-1,NA,TRBD2,TRBJ2-1,TGCAGTGCCCAAAAAAGCGGGAGTGGGGGTGCTAATGAGCAGTTCTTC,CSAQKSGSGGANEQFF
20,TRBV28,NA,TRBD2,TRBJ2-7,TGTGCCAGCAGTTTCCCCAGACAGGGGAGGCCGACTAGCGGGAGAGACGAGCAGTACTTC,CASSFPRQGRPTSGRDEQYF
14,TRBV7-2,NA,NA,TRBJ1-3,TGTGCCAGCAGCCCCCGGGACGCTGGAAACACCATATATTTT,CASSPRDAGNTIYF
14,TRBV20-1,few,NA,TRBJ2-7,TGCAGTGCTAGAGAGGTGGGGAGAGCGGAAGAGCAGTACTTC,CSAREVGRAEEQYF
17,TRBV14,NA,NA,TRBJ1-6,TGTGCCAGCAGCCAAGTAAATTCTGGACGGCAGACTTCACCCCTCCACTTT,CASSQVNSGRQTSPLHF
15,TRBV7-2,NA,NA,TRBJ1-1,TGTGCCAGCAGCTTAACGCAGGGAGGGGTAATGAAGGCTTTCTTT,CASSLTQGGVMKAFF
14,TRBV29-1,NA,NA,TRBJ2-4,TGCAGCGTTGAAGATGGCCGGGACTCCAATGAGCAGTACTTC,CSVEDGRDSNEQYF
15,TRBV10-3,NA,TRBD1,TRBJ2-7,TGTGCCAGCGGTCGACAGGGTCTGGCCCCATACGAGCAGTACTTC,CASGRQGLAPYEQYF
14,TRBV20-1,NA,TRBD2,TRBJ2-7,TGCAGTGCTGGATCCGGGACTAACTACTACGAGCAGTACTTC,CSAGSGTNYYEQYF
13,TRBV29-1,few,NA,TRBJ2-4,TGCAGCGCTGAAGAACTAGCCAAAAACATTCAGTACTTC,CSAEELAKNIQYF
14,TRBV28,NA,NA,TRBJ2-7,TGTGCCAGCAATTGGGCAGGGACGGCCTACGAGCAGTACTTC,CASNWAGTAYEQYF
13,TRBV20-1,NA,NA,TRBJ1-2,TGCAGTGCCCTTCCGACTGTTTCCTATGGCTACACCTTC,CSALPTVSYGYTF
17,TRBV5-6,NA,NA,TRBJ2-4,TGTGCCAGCAGCTTGGCCCCCAGAGGGGATTCCAAAAACATTCAGTACTTC,CASSLAPRGDSKNIQYF
15,TRBV6-2/TRBV6-3,many,NA,TRBJ2-5,TGTGCCAGCAGTTGGAACGGATTGAACCAAGAGACCCAGTACTTC,CASSWNGLNQETQYF
13,TRBV7-9,NA,NA,TRBJ2-3,TGTGCCAGCAGCTTAGCCTGGGGGGATACGCAGTATTTT,CASSLAWGDTQYF
14,TRBV5-1,many,NA,TRBJ2-1,TGCGCCAGCAGCGGGGAGGCGGCATACAATGAGCAGTTCTTC,CASSGEAAYNEQFF
15,TRBV4-3,many,TRBD2,TRBJ2-3,TGCGCCAGCAGCCAAAGACTAGCGGGAACAGATACGCAGTATTTT,CASSQRLAGTDTQYF
15,TRBV7-2,NA,NA,TRBJ2-7,TGTGCCAGCAGCTTAATAGCGAAGCATACCTACGAGCAGTACTTC,CASSLIAKHTYEQYF
14,TRBV25-1,NA,TRBD2,TRBJ2-3,TGTGCCAGCGGCCTACCTAGCGGGAGAGATACGCAGTATTTT,CASGLPSGRDTQYF
14,TRBV11-2,once,TRBD1,TRBJ2-5,TGTGCCAGCAGCTTAGGACAGGGGGCAGAGACCCAGTACTTC,CASSLGQGAETQYF
22,TRBV6-2/TRBV6-3,NA,TRBD2,TRBJ2-1,TGTGCCAGCAGTCCTGGGTCCGGGCGACTAGCGGGGGCCTCTTACTCCTACAATGAGCAGTTCTTC,CASSPGSGRLAGASYSYNEQFF
14,TRBV7-9,NA,TRBD1,TRBJ1-2,TGTGCCAGCAGAACGGGACAGGGGATAGATGGCTACACCTTC,CASRTGQGIDGYTF
13,TRBV10-3,NA,NA,TRBJ1-1,TGTGCCATCAGGAAAGGACCTGACACTGAAGCTTTCTTT,CAIRKGPDTEAFF
19,TRBV18,NA,TRBD1,TRBJ2-1,TGTGCCAGCTCACCACCCACTACAGGGGGACTGAATATGGCTAATGAGCAGTTCTTC,CASSPPTTGGLNMANEQFF
14,TRBV5-1,NA,NA,TRBJ2-5,TGCGCCAGCAGCTTGCAAACTACGCAAGAGACCCAGTACTTC,CASSLQTTQETQYF
15,TRBV18,NA,NA,TRBJ2-2,TGTGCCAGCTCACCACTTCCACAGGGAACCGGGGAGCTGTTTTTT,CASSPLPQGTGELFF
12,TRBV20-1,few,NA,TRBJ2-7,TGCAGTGTGAGCGGGTTGTCCTACGAGCAGTACTTC,CSVSGLSYEQYF
15,TRBV9,few,NA,TRBJ2-4,TGTGCCAGCAGCGTAGACGAGGGGTTGGTGTACATTCAGTACTTC,CASSVDEGLVYIQYF
13,TRBV29-1,NA,NA,TRBJ1-1,TGCAGCGGAGGGGGGCCAATGAACACTGAAGCTTTCTTT,CSGGGPMNTEAFF
15,TRBV7-8,NA,TRBD1,TRBJ1-2,TGTGCCAGCAGCACCCGGGACAGTACAGAGCATGGCTACACCTTC,CASSTRDSTEHGYTF
11,TRBV20-1,NA,NA,TRBJ1-2,TGCAGTGCCTCAGGACTGGGTGGCTACACCTTC,CSASGLGGYTF
18,TRBV4-3,NA,TRBD2,TRBJ2-1,TGCGCCAGCAGCCAAGAGGCTAGCGGGAGAATTTCGGTCAATGAGCAGTTCTTC,CASSQEASGRISVNEQFF
18,TRBV7-2,once,NA,TRBJ1-3,TGTGCCAGCAGACTATCCCCATTGGTGGGGGGCTCTGGAAACACCATATATTTT,CASRLSPLVGGSGNTIYF